Reported below is one T cell receptor beta chain. Germline V gives CDR1 SGHRS, CDR2 YFSETQ. V dropped 0 bases and J dropped 8; count of bases not matched to a gene: 9. This CDR3 spans 15 amino acids. This entry comes from a study of blood T cell repertoires in COVID-19. Background on the study: COVID-19 samples collected from the United States, Italy and Spain covered acute and convalescent phases.

Some clones are missing from TCRdb's copy, which holds only in-frame ones; the method was immunoSEQ multiplex PCR. The sample holds roughly 280,000 clones, roughly 80% seen once. This TCR was sampled from a man between 60 and 75 years old with acute or convalescent COVID-19. This chain connects TRBV5-1 to TRBJ1-2; 8 nucleotides line up with TRBD1. Sequenced input: peripheral blood. CDR3 in DNA: TGCGCCAGCAGCTTGGACGGACAGGGCGCTCGGGGCTACACCTTC. Protein sequence: CASSLDGQGARGYTF.